This is a list of T cell receptor beta chains from one sample in a study of T cell clusters in autoimmune cytopenias. From the multiplex PCR reads, TCRdb lists one entry per CDR3 protein and no DNA. Its table records about 7,200 distinct CDR3 sequences. Separately, the same data were catalogued under a study of T cell repertoires in aging, cancer and after chemotherapy.

The source material was peripheral blood. These receptors all stem from a human donor in good health. The CDR3 runs from the conserved cysteine through the conserved F or W. The order of the fields is V gene, J gene, clone size, CDR3 protein. Clone size is shown for a subset of rows, as once, few, many or a class of expanded clone.

TRBV6-5	TRBJ2-3	medium-sized	CASSFGSTDTQYF
TRBV11-2	TRBJ1-4	NA	CASSSLVATNEKLFF
TRBV19	TRBJ1-3	medium-sized	CASTFASSGNTIYF
TRBV30	TRBJ2-3	medium-sized	CAWSGKGIDTQYF
TRBV4-1	TRBJ2-2	NA	CASSQARDPTGELFF
TRBV6-2/TRBV6-3	TRBJ2-5	NA	CASSPRTVKETQYF
TRBV6-6	TRBJ1-5	NA	CASSPQGRGNQPQHF
TRBV7-2	TRBJ2-7	NA	CASSPGQGAFEQYF
TRBV5-4	TRBJ1-2	NA	CASRSGQGALGYTF
TRBV6-2/TRBV6-3	TRBJ1-4	medium-sized	CASSYEGRTATNEKLFF
TRBV12-3/TRBV12-4	TRBJ2-1	NA	CASKAAGRGINNEQFF
TRBV12-3/TRBV12-4	TRBJ1-5	NA	CASTIMSTGTNQPQHF
TRBV12-3/TRBV12-4	TRBJ1-2	NA	CASTRGAGGYTF
TRBV6-5	TRBJ1-1	NA	CASSYLQQNTEAFF
TRBV6-5	TRBJ1-1	NA	CATGQGNTEAFF
TRBV24-1	TRBJ2-5	NA	CATSEGQETQYF
TRBV29-1	TRBJ1-1	medium-sized	CSVERQGGTEAFF
TRBV6-4	TRBJ2-4	NA	CASSAKIGTPNIQYF
TRBV6-2/TRBV6-3	TRBJ2-2	medium-sized	CASSYWLRQEGATGELFF
TRBV27	TRBJ2-7	medium-sized	CASSFGLAGGDEQYF
TRBV27	TRBJ2-3	medium-sized	CASSSQLAGVGNTQYF
TRBV7-9	TRBJ2-5	medium-sized	CASSPGTAPQETQYF
TRBV4-3	TRBJ1-2	NA	CASSRGQTNYGYTF
TRBV30	TRBJ1-5	medium-sized	CAWSKGTSNQPQHF
TRBV19	TRBJ2-1	medium-sized	CASSTLAAYNEQFF
TRBV5-4	TRBJ2-2	NA	CASSPKGGLAGGSNTGELFF
TRBV10-3	TRBJ1-2	NA	CAISDPQRGRGYGYTF
TRBV18	TRBJ1-2	NA	CASSPGQVGGGYTF
TRBV19	TRBJ1-4	NA	CASSKNVGEKLFF
TRBV6-2/TRBV6-3	TRBJ2-1	NA	CASSRTSGRYNEQFF
TRBV7-6	TRBJ2-5	medium-sized	CASSAYLGETQYF
TRBV6-2/TRBV6-3	TRBJ2-7	medium-sized	CASSYGGREVEQYF
TRBV30	TRBJ2-7	NA	CAWSPGGYEQYF
TRBV19	TRBJ2-3	medium-sized	CASSTDRGDTQYF
TRBV27	TRBJ1-2	NA	CASSPRVPGGYTF
TRBV7-2	TRBJ2-5	NA	CASSANLGRETQYF
TRBV11-2	TRBJ1-2	NA	CASSLGRTYGYTF
TRBV6-6	TRBJ1-2	NA	CASSRQGVNYGYTF
TRBV15	TRBJ2-5	medium-sized	CATSRVGLAGGETQYF
TRBV11-1	TRBJ1-2	NA	CASSPTYGYTF
TRBV15	TRBJ2-1	medium-sized	CATSREPRLEQFF